This T cell receptor beta chain was recorded in a study of Ad26.COV2.S vaccination and SARS-CoV-2 variants. The overall study: Into the muscle, Ad26.COV2.S was dosed once or twice, 56 days apart. Findings and limits, study-wide: Among vaccine recipients, spike-specific TCR breadth exceeded that of placebo recipients.

Treatment of the sample: 19 received Ad26.COV2.S at low or high dose, single or two shots; roughly five received placebo; per-sample allocation not given. It was on day 63 after the first vaccine or placebo injection that samples were taken. Vaccine was an Ad26 vector expressing Wuhan-strain SARS-CoV-2 spike. About this clone itself: Its antigen is unidentified.

Using immunoSEQ multiplex PCR, the repertoire was profiled, and TCRdb retains in-frame clones only, with some absent. Here the sample spans about 280,000 clones, more than 75% being singletons. The germline V gene encodes CDR1 SGHAT and CDR2 FQNNGV. Between the trimmed V and J ends, which lost 2 bases and 0 bases, there was a span of 11 bases. The length of the CDR3 is 16 residues. The chain joins TRBV11-2 to TRBJ2-1; D possibly corresponds to TRBD1 (6 bases). This specimen was peripheral blood, taken in a trial of Ad26.COV2.S vaccine versus placebo. The clonotype originates from a person between 18 and 59 years old who received the Ad26.COV2.S COVID-19 vaccine or a placebo. CDR3 nucleotides: TGTGCCAGCAGCTTAAAAACAGGGACCTCCTACAATGAGCAGTTCTTC. Its protein is CASSLKTGTSYNEQFF. Complete variable domain (other parts from reference TRBV11-2 and TRBJ2-1): EAGVAQSPRYKIIEKRQSVAFWCNPISGHATLYWYQQILGQGPKLLIQFQNNGVVDDSQLPKDRFSAERLKGVDSTLKIQPAKLEDSAVYLCASSLKTGTSYNEQFFGPGTRLTVL.